The 32 T cell receptor beta chains reported below all come from one sample, sequenced in a study of blood T cell repertoires in COVID-19. Clones were sequenced by immunoSEQ multiplex PCR, and TCRdb holds only the in-frame ones, with some missing. The repertoire holds approximately 280,000 clones, with approximately 86% as singletons. What was sequenced was peripheral blood. These receptors all stem from a woman aged 25-40 years who had recovered from COVID-19.

This rearrangement joins TRBV6-5 to TRBJ1-2; a weak D match, TRBD1 (5 bases). Trimming stripped 0 bases from V and 4 bases from J, with 12 bases between. The CDR3 covers 15 residues. In germline, CDR1 is MNHEY, CDR2 SVGAGI. The CDR3 region is CASSYSSDSFYGYTF. CDR3 nucleotide sequence: TGTGCCAGCAGTTACTCGAGCGACAGCTTCTATGGCTACACCTTC.

The count of this clone is one. This chain uses TRBV11-3 with TRBJ1-1; a weak D match, TRBD1 (5 bases). The V gene lost 3 bases and the J gene lost 5 bases, with 13 bases spanning the gap. Per the germline V gene, CDR1 is SGHNT and CDR2 is YENEEA. The CDR3 length is 14 residues. This CDR3 reads CASSFQGRSTEAFF. CDR3 bases: TGTGCCAGCAGCTTTCAGGGTCGAAGTACTGAAGCTTTCTTT.

V gene TRBV6-1 combines with J gene TRBJ2-5; D is unclear. V dropped 3 bases and J dropped 5 bases, with 10 bases sitting between them. The CDR3 covers 13 residues. The germline V gene has CDR1 MNHNS and CDR2 SASEGT. CDR3 coding DNA: TGTGCCAGCAGTGATCGAGACGGGGAGACCCAGTACTTC. Protein product: CASSDRDGETQYF.

This sequence joins TRBV12-3 or TRBV12-4 and TRBJ2-1; possible D gene TRBD2, 6 bases. This CDR3 is 13 amino acids long. Trimming removed 8 bases from V and 2 bases from J, with 10 bases in between. CDR3 nucleotide sequence: TGTGCCAGCTCAGGACTACCCTACAATGAGCAGTTCTTC. It translates to CASSGLPYNEQFF.

This sequence joins TRBV28 and TRBJ1-4; no clear D. There are 13 residues in the CDR3. Per germline, CDR1 MDHEN and CDR2 SYDVKM. Trimming cost V 6 bases and J 3 bases, with 8 bases left between them. The chain's CDR3 is CASRRAPNEKLFF. CDR3 DNA: TGTGCCAGCAGGAGGGCCCCTAATGAAAAACTGTTTTTT.

The chain carries TRBV5-1 and TRBJ2-5; D ambiguous. This CDR3 has 11 residues. V lost 0 bases and J 6 bases, leaving 3 bases between the germline ends. CDR1 and CDR2 from the germline V gene are SGHRS and YFSETQ. CDR3 protein: CASSLEQTQYF. For the CDR3, the DNA is TGCGCCAGCAGCTTGGAGCAGACCCAGTACTTC.

The chain has TRBV19 and TRBJ1-1; TRBD1 aligns across 7 bases. This CDR3 is 16 amino acids long. CDR1 and CDR2 from the germline V gene are LNHDA and SQIVND (reference sequence). J gave up 4 bases and V 4 bases, and 12 bases lay outside the gene matches. This CDR3 reads CASSTLTGARATEAFF. CDR3 sequence (DNA): TGTGCCAGTAGTACGCTCACAGGGGCACGGGCCACTGAAGCTTTCTTT.

The chain is built from TRBV6-5 and TRBJ1-2, with TRBD1 as a possible D gene (5 bases). The V end was cut by 4 bases, the J end by 3 bases, with 9 bases between. Germline assignment: CDR1 MNHEY and CDR2 SVGAGI. This CDR3 is built from 13 residues. The CDR3 sequence is CASSLSTDYGYTF. The CDR3 DNA sequence: TGTGCCAGCAGTTTGTCGACAGACTATGGCTACACCTTC.

This clone has a single count. The chain combines TRBV5-1 with TRBJ2-7; the match to TRBD1 covers 8 bases. V was clipped by 0 bases and J by 0 bases; unmatched bases: 2. Per germline, CDR1 SGHRS and CDR2 YFSETQ. This CDR3 has 15 residues. The CDR3 bases are TGCGCCAGCAGCTTGGTAGGACAGGGCTCCTACGAGCAGTACTTC. Translated: CASSLVGQGSYEQYF.

This chain uses TRBV5-1 with TRBJ1-1, with no clear D. Trimming removed 1 base from V and 1 base from J, with 17 bases in between. The germline V gene encodes CDR1 SGHRS and CDR2 YFSETQ. The CDR3 contains 17 residues. CDR3: CASSLIPYSGTNTEAFF. CDR3 DNA sequence: TGCGCCAGCAGCTTGATTCCTTATTCAGGAACGAACACTGAAGCTTTCTTT.

This clone has a single count. The chain has TRBV4-1 and TRBJ1-1; the match to TRBD1 covers 10 bases. The CDR3 is 13 amino acids. Unmatched junction bases numbered 0, after V lost 1 base and J lost 7 bases. The germline CDR1 and CDR2 sequences are MGHRA and YSYEKL. The CDR3 DNA follows: TGCGCCAGCAGCCAAGGGACAGGGGGTGAAGCTTTCTTT. Protein sequence: CASSQGTGGEAFF.

In its sample, this clone was seen once. The chain carries TRBV7-2 and TRBJ2-3, with 11 bases fitting TRBD2. J was trimmed by 6 bases and V by 5 bases; bases with no gene match: 16. Germline V gene lookup returns CDR1 SGHTA and CDR2 FQGNSA. This CDR3 has 18 amino acids. CDR3 in DNA: TGTGCCAGCAGCAGGGGACTAGCGGACAACCCGAGAGGCGATACGCAGTATTTT. Translated: CASSRGLADNPRGDTQYF. The variable domain in full, with the rest retrieved from reference TRBV7-2 and TRBJ2-3, is GAGVSQSPSNKVTEKGKDVELRCDPISGHTALYWYRQSLGQGLEFLIYFQGNSAPDKSGLPSDRFSAERTGGSVSTLTIQRTQQEDSAVYLCASSRGLADNPRGDTQYFGPGTRLTVL.

The V and J genes are TRBV18 and TRBJ2-3; tentatively, D is TRBD1 (5 bases). This CDR3 comprises 12 residues. The V gene's germline CDR1 is KGHSH and CDR2 LQKENI. Trimming took 2 bases from V and 6 from J, leaving 6 bases between them. CDR3 sequence reads: CASSPKGDTQYF. The CDR3, as DNA: TGTGCCAGCTCACCAAAGGGGGATACGCAGTATTTT.

This clone was seen more than once but under ten times. The chain is built from TRBV2 and TRBJ2-7, with TRBD1 matching 7 bases. After removal of 6 bases from V and 5 bases from J, the junction contained 4 bases not matched to a gene. Germline values: CDR1 SNHLY, CDR2 FYNNEI. The CDR3 is made up of 12 amino acids. The CDR3 DNA follows: TGTGCCAGCAGAAACAGGGGCCACGAGCAGTACTTC. Its protein product is CASRNRGHEQYF.

The rearrangement links TRBV7-3 to TRBJ1-2; 12 nucleotides line up with TRBD1. This CDR3 has 15 amino acids. CDR1 and CDR2 from the germline V gene are SGHTA and FQGTGA. Germline trimming cut 5 bases from V and 10 bases from J; bases unmatched to any gene: 11. The CDR3 reads CASSPHSGTGGLYTF. CDR3 DNA sequence: TGTGCCAGCAGCCCTCACTCCGGGACAGGGGGCCTCTACACCTTC. Full variable domain (rest looked up from reference TRBV7-3 and TRBJ1-2): GAGVSQTPSNKVTEKGKYVELRCDPISGHTALYWYRQSLGQGPEFLIYFQGTGAADDSGLPNDRFFAVRPEGSVSTLKIQRTERGDSAVYLCASSPHSGTGGLYTFGSGTRLTVV.

The chain joins TRBV3-1 (or the pseudogene TRBV3-2) to TRBJ2-3; D is unresolved. Trimming removed 6 bases at V and 1 base at J, with 11 bases between. CDR1 and CDR2 (germline): LGHDT, YNNKEL (reference sequence). This CDR3 spans 14 amino acids. The CDR3 region has the DNA TGTGCCAGCAGTCTAGGTTGGGGCACAGATACGCAGTATTTT. Translating gives CASSLGWGTDTQYF.

The chain carries TRBV25-1 and TRBJ1-5; TRBD1 matches at 7 bases. J gave up 3 bases and V 4 bases, and 6 bases lay outside the gene matches. This CDR3 has 15 amino acids. Germline V lookup: CDR1 MGHDK, CDR2 SYGVNS. As DNA, the CDR3 is TGTGCCAGCAGTGGGGCCGGGACAGACAATCAGCCCCAGCATTTT. Protein sequence: CASSGAGTDNQPQHF.

This clone has just a few counts. V gene TRBV15 combines with J gene TRBJ2-5, with no clear D. The CDR3 has 12 amino acids. Germline values: CDR1 LNHNV, CDR2 YYDKDF (reference sequence). Trimming stripped 0 bases from V and 8 bases from J, with 7 bases between. DNA for the CDR3: TGTGCCACCAGCAGAGATGATACAACCCAGTACTTC. The encoded protein is CATSRDDTTQYF.

This chain joins TRBV5-1 and TRBJ2-2; weak D call: TRBD1 (6 bases). This CDR3 spans 17 amino acids. The ends were cut back, 0 bases at V and 2 bases at J, with 14 bases in the middle. CDR1 and CDR2 (germline): SGHRS, YFSETQ. The CDR3 nucleotides are TGCGCCAGCAGCTTGGGTTTTTCGGGACAAAACACCGGGGAGCTGTTTTTT. This gives the protein CASSLGFSGQNTGELFF.

The chain uses TRBV9 and TRBJ2-3; weak D call: TRBD2 (6 bases). From germline, CDR1 is SGDLS and CDR2 YYNGEE. The CDR3 is 15 amino acids. The ends were cut back, 0 bases at V and 1 base at J, with 9 bases in the middle. The CDR3 DNA reads TGTGCCAGCAGCGTAGCCTCTAGCGGCACAGATACGCAGTATTTT. Its protein product is CASSVASSGTDTQYF.

The chain employs TRBV5-4 and TRBJ2-3; no definite D call. V was shortened by 0 bases and J by 2 bases, with 7 bases between the two germline ends. The CDR3 contains 14 residues. CDR1 is SGHNT and CDR2 is YYREEE in the germline V gene (reference sequence). This CDR3 reads CASSLGRNTDTQYF. The CDR3 DNA follows: TGTGCCAGCAGCTTGGGTCGTAACACAGATACGCAGTATTTT.

V gene TRBV9 combines with J gene TRBJ2-3; D might be TRBD1 (5 bases). This CDR3 region has 14 residues. Germline CDR1 reads SGDLS; CDR2 reads YYNGEE. Trimming shortened V by 4 bases and J by 3 bases, and 12 bases separated the two germline ends. The CDR3 loop is CASSLIGVTDTQYF. Here the CDR3 DNA reads TGTGCCAGCAGCTTGATAGGGGTTACAGATACGCAGTATTTT.

The V gene is TRBV30, the J gene TRBJ1-1; weak D call: TRBD1 (5 bases). From germline, CDR1 is GTSNPN and CDR2 SVGIG (reference sequence). Trimming removed 7 bases at V and 1 base at J, with 10 bases between. This CDR3 spans 12 amino acids. Written as DNA, the CDR3 is TGTGCCTCCAGGGCCCAGAACACTGAAGCTTTCTTT. This gives the protein CASRAQNTEAFF.

The rearrangement uses TRBV5-6 and TRBJ1-5; 10 bases match TRBD1. Germline CDR1 SGHDT, CDR2 YYEEEE. The CDR3 has 16 amino acids. Losses at the gene ends were 2 bases for V and 9 bases for J; bases not matched to a gene: 11. For the CDR3, the DNA is TGTGCCAGCAGCTTCGGGACAGGGGCTTCTGAGGGGCCCCAGCATTTT. Protein: CASSFGTGASEGPQHF.

J is TRBJ1-4 and V is TRBV28; D is undetermined. Germline V CDR1 and CDR2: MDHEN, SYDVKM. The CDR3 sequence is 16 residues long. V lost 3 bases and J lost 4, with 15 bases in between. CDR3 amino acids: CASSFLLREGNEKLFF. DNA of the CDR3: TGTGCCAGCAGTTTCCTCTTACGGGAGGGTAATGAAAAACTGTTTTTT.

This clone turned up a few times. The chain uses TRBV18 and TRBJ1-1; D may be TRBD1 (6 bases). Looked up from germline, CDR1 is KGHSH and CDR2 is LQKENI. This CDR3 has 12 residues. V was trimmed by 6 bases and J by 5 bases, leaving 10 bases between them. In nucleotides, the CDR3 is TGTGCCAGCTCCGCAGGGGTTACTGAAGCTTTCTTT. Protein: CASSAGVTEAFF.

The chain recombines TRBV9 with TRBJ2-3; no reliable D call. Trimming left V 3 bases short and J 6 bases short, with 26 bases between. The CDR3 has 18 amino acids. Germline V gives CDR1 SGDLS, CDR2 YYNGEE. As DNA, the CDR3 is TGTGCCAGCAGCGCCCTGCCTAACCCGGGTAAGCGCGAGGATACGCAGTATTTT. Translating gives CASSALPNPGKREDTQYF.

Here the CDR3 reads CASSLVGQNTEAFF. The CDR3 DNA reads TGTGCCAGCAGCTTAGTGGGGCAGAACACTGAAGCTTTCTTT. The rearrangement uses TRBV7-2 and TRBJ1-1; maybe TRBD1 (5 bases). The V and J ends lost 1 base and 1 base respectively, with 7 bases between them. This CDR3 comprises 14 residues. CDR1 is SGHTA, CDR2 FQGNSA, per germline.

This chain joins TRBV4-2 and TRBJ2-3; D call uncertain. CDR3 length equals 16 residues. Per germline, CDR1 LGHNA and CDR2 YNFKEQ. Trimming took off 1 base at V and 4 bases at J, with 15 bases between the two ends. DNA for the CDR3: TGTGCCAGCAGCCAAGTTGCTAGTATGTCCGCAGATACGCAGTATTTT. It encodes CASSQVASMSADTQYF.

This sequence joins TRBV4-1 and TRBJ2-5; possibly TRBD1 for D (5 bases). Germline CDR1 reads MGHRA; CDR2 reads YSYEKL. Trimming took off 5 bases at V and 5 bases at J, with 15 bases between the two ends. This CDR3 region has 14 residues. The CDR3 coding sequence is TGCGCCAGCAGCGAGACTTGGGGCGAGGAGACCCAGTACTTC. Its translation is CASSETWGEETQYF.

V usage is TRBV7-2 and J usage is TRBJ2-1, with 7 bases lining up with TRBD2. Germline CDR1 and CDR2: SGHTA and FQGNSA. CDR3 length: 18 amino acids. Trimming at V came to 1 base and at J to 0 bases, leaving 9 bases not matched to a gene. The CDR3 spells CASSLGEGGASSYNEQFF. Written as DNA, the CDR3 is TGTGCCAGCAGCTTAGGGGAGGGCGGGGCGAGCTCCTACAATGAGCAGTTCTTC.

V gene TRBV2 combines with J gene TRBJ1-6; TRBD1 is a possible D gene (6 bases). The CDR3 length is 18 residues. Deletions cut 2 bases from V and 9 bases from J, with 23 bases between. The germline V gene encodes CDR1 SNHLY and CDR2 FYNNEI. The CDR3 protein is CASSETPLQAKGVSPLHF. In nucleotides, the CDR3 is TGTGCCAGCAGTGAAACCCCGTTGCAGGCTAAGGGGGTTTCACCCCTCCACTTT.